This TCR beta chain was sequenced for a study of blood T cell repertoires in COVID-19. Background on the study: The samples span acute and convalescent COVID-19 from the United States, Italy and Spain.

This clone was recorded a few times. Clones were sequenced by immunoSEQ multiplex PCR, and TCRdb holds only the in-frame ones, with some missing. The sample consists of roughly 92,000 clones, more than 75% of them appearing once. J was trimmed by 7 bases and V by 0 bases; bases with no gene match: 9. Per the germline V gene, CDR1 is SGHVS and CDR2 is FQNEAQ. There are 16 residues in the CDR3. This TCR was sampled from a human donor with acute or convalescent COVID-19. The donor label of this sample is uncertain. The sequencing input was peripheral blood. The rearrangement joins TRBV7-8 to TRBJ2-5; 9 bases align to TRBD2. DNA for the CDR3: TGTGCCAGCAGCTTAGCTGGCGGGGGGGCCTTCGGGACCCAGTACTTC. As protein: CASSLAGGGAFGTQYF.